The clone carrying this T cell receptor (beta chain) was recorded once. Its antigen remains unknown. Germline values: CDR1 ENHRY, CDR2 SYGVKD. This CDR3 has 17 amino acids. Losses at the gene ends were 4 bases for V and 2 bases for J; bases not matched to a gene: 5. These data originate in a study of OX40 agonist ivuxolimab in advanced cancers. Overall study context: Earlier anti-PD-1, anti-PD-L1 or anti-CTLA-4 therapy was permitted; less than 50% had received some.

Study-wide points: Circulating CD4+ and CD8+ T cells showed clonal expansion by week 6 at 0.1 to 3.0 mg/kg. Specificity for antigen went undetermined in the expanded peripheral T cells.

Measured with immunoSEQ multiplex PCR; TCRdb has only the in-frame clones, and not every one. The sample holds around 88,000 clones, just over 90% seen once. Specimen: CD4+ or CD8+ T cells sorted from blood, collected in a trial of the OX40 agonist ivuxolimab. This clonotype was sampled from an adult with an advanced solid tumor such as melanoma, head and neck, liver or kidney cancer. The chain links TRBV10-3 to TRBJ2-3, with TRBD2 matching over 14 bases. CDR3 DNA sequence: TGTGCCATCAGTGGGGGACTAGCGGGGGCGCCCACAGATACGCAGTATTTT. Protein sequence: CAISGGLAGAPTDTQYF.